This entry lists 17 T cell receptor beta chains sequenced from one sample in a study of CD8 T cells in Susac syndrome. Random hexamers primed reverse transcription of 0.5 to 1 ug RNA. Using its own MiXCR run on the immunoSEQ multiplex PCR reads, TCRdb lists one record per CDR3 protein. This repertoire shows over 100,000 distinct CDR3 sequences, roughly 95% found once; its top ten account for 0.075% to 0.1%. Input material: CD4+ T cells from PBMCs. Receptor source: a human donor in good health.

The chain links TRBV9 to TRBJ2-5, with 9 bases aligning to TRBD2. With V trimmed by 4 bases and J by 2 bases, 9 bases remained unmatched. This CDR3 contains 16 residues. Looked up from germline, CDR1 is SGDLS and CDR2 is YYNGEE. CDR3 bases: TGTGCCAGCAGCTGGCAGCCTAGCGGGGAACAAGAGACCCAGTACTTC. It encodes CASSWQPSGEQETQYF.

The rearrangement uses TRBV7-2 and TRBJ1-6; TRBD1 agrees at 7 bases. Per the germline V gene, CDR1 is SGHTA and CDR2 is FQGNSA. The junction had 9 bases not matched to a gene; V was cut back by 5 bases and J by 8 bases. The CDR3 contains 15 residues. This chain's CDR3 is CASSPGTAAYSPLHF. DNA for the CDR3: TGTGCCAGCAGCCCCGGGACAGCAGCTTATTCACCCCTCCACTTT. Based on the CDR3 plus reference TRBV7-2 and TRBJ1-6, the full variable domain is GAGVSQSPSNKVTEKGKDVELRCDPISGHTALYWYRQSLGQGLEFLIYFQGNSAPDKSGLPSDRFSAERTGGSVSTLTIQRTQQEDSAVYLCASSPGTAAYSPLHFGNGTRLTVT.

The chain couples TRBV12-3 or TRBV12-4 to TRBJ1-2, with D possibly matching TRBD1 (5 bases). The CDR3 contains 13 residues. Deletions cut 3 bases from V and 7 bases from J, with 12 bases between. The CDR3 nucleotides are TGTGCCAGCAGTTTGGTAACAGGAGGTGGCTACACCTTC. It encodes CASSLVTGGGYTF.

The DNA for the CDR3 is TGTGCCAGCAGCCAAGTTTCGGGGTCCGGGGTGACCCAGTACTTC. Translating gives CASSQVSGSGVTQYF. The chain is built from TRBV14 and TRBJ2-5; D might be TRBD2 (5 bases). Between the trimmed V and J ends, which lost 1 base and 7 bases, there was a span of 16 bases. Germline CDR1 reads SGHDN; CDR2 reads FVKESK. The CDR3 runs 15 residues.

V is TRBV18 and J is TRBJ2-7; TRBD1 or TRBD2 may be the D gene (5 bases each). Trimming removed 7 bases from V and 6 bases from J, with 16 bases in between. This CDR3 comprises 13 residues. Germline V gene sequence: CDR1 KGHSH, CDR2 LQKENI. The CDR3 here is CASCLLGDGEQYF. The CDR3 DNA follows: TGTGCCAGCTGCCTTCTGGGGGATGGCGAGCAGTACTTC.

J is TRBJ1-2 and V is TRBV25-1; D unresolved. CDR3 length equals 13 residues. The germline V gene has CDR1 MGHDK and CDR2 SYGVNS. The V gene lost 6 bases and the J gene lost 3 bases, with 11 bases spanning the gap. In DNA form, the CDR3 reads TGTGCCAGCAGCCCGGTTCACGACTATGGCTACACCTTC. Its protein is CASSPVHDYGYTF.

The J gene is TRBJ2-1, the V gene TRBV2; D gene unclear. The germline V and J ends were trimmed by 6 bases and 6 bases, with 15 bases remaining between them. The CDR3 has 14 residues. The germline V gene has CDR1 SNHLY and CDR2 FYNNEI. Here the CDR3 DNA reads TGTGCCAGCAGCGGTCCGCCGACTCCCAATGAGCAGTTCTTC. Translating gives CASSGPPTPNEQFF.

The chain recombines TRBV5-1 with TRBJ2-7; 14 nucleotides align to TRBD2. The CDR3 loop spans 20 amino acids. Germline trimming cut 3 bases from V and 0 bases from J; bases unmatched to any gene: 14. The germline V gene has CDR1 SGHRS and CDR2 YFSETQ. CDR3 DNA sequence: TGCGCCAGCAGCTCCCTCCTCCCGGGACTAGCGGGAGACCCCTCCTACGAGCAGTACTTC. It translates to CASSSLLPGLAGDPSYEQYF.

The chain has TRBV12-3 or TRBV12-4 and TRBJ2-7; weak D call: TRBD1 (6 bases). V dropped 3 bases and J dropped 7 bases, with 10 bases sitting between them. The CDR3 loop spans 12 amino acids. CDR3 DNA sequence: TGTGCCAGCAGTTTCCTTCAGGGGGAGCAGTACTTC. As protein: CASSFLQGEQYF.

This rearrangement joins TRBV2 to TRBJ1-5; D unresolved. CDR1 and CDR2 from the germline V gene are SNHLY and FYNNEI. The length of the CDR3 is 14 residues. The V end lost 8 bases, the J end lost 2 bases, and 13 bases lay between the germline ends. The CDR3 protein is CASSGALGNQPQHF. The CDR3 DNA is TGTGCCAGCTCGGGAGCCCTGGGCAATCAGCCCCAGCATTTT.

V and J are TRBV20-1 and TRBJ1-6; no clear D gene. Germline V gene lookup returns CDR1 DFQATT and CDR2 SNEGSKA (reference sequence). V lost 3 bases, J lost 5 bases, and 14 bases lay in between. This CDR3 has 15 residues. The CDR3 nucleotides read TGCAGTGCTAGCTTCCGGTCCACAGATAATTCACCCCTCCACTTT. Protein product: CSASFRSTDNSPLHF.

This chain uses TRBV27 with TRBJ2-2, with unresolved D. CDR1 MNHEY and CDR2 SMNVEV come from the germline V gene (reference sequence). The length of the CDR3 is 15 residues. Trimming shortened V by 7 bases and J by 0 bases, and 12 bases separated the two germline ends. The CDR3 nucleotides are TGTGCCAGCACCCGGGCCTTGGCGAACACCGGGGAGCTGTTTTTT. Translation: CASTRALANTGELFF.

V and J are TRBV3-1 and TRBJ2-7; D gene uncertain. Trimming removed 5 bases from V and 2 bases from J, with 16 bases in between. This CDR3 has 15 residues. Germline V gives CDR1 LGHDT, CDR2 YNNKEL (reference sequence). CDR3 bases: TGTGCCAGCAGCTGCCGAGTTCGGTCCGCCTACGAGCAGTACTTC. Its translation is CASSCRVRSAYEQYF.

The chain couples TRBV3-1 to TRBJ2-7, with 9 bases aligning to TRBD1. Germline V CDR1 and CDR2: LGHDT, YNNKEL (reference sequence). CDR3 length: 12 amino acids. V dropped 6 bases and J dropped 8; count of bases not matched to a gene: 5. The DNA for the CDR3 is TGTGCCAGCAGGATACAGGGGGCTCAGCAGTACTTC. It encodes CASRIQGAQQYF.

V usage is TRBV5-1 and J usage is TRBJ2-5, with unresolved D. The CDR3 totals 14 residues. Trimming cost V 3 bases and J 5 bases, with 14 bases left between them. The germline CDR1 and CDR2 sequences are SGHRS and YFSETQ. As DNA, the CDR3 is TGCGCCAGCAGCTCGACCCCACTTGGGGAGACCCAGTACTTC. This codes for CASSSTPLGETQYF.

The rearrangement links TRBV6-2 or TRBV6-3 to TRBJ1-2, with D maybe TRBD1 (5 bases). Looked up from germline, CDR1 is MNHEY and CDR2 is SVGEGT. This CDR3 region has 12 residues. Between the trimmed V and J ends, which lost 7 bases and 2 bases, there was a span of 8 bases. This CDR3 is CASTRGNYGYTF. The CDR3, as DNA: TGTGCCAGCACCCGGGGGAACTATGGCTACACCTTC.

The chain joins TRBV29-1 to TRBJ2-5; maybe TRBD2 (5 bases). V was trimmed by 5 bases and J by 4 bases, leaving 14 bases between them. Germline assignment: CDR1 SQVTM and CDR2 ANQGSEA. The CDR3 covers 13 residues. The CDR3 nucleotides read TGCAGCGTTCTCCCTCCGGGGAGAGAGACCCAGTACTTC. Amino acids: CSVLPPGRETQYF.